This T cell receptor (beta chain) was captured by sequencing in a study of neurological immune-mediated disorders. Study-level results: None of the CDR3 amino acid sequences found in expanded clones was shared across subjects. This suggests that the TCR-beta repertoires were private in all groups.

The CDR3 contains 12 residues. Looked up from germline, CDR1 is SGHVS and CDR2 is FNYEAQ. The team produced cDNA through 5'RACE using 10-nucleotide random UMIs. A single record per CDR3 protein comes from TCRdb applying MiXCR to the 5' RACE reads. The sample lists fewer than 80,000 distinct CDR3 sequences; under 5.5% were seen once. About this clonotype: Antigen specificity is unknown. A much larger clone lies a single base off, so this may be a read error.

This chain links TRBV7-6 with TRBJ2-3; TRBD1 or TRBD2 may be the D gene (5 bases each). What was sequenced was PBMCs. This clonotype was obtained from a woman aged 50 to 60 with multiple sclerosis. Here the CDR3 reads CVSSPRWGPQYF. The CDR3, as DNA: TGTGTCAGCAGCCCCAGATGGGGACCGCAGTATTTT.